These 7 T cell receptor beta chains share one sample of origin, sequenced in a study of blood T cell repertoires in COVID-19. The method was immunoSEQ multiplex PCR; TCRdb's version includes in-frame clones alone and lacks a portion of them. In the table there are over 25,000 clones, about 85% of which are singletons. Sequenced sample: peripheral blood. These receptors all stem from a human donor in a cohort sampled during active COVID-19.

In nucleotides, the CDR3 is TGTGCCAGCAGCAAAGGGACTAGCGGGGGAGGAGCCAAAAACATTCAGTACTTC. Translation: CASSKGTSGGGAKNIQYF. The rearrangement joins TRBV5-4 to TRBJ2-4, with 14 bases matching TRBD2. Losses at the gene ends were 4 bases for V and 0 bases for J; bases not matched to a gene: 6. This CDR3 spans 18 amino acids. The germline V gene has CDR1 SGHNT and CDR2 YYREEE (reference sequence).

This clone appeared a single time. One junction end does not reproduce the germline sequence, and a read error may be involved. V is TRBV3-1 (or the pseudogene TRBV3-2) and J is TRBJ2-1, with a possible D match to TRBD2 (7 bases). Germline CDR1 and CDR2: LGHDT and YNNKEL (reference sequence). The CDR3 length is 13 residues. Written as DNA, the CDR3 is TGTGCCAGCAGCCAATCGGTCGGGGGGCCCCCCCTCTTC. Translated: CASSQSVGGPPLF.

The rearrangement joins TRBV19 to TRBJ1-2; 7 bases agree with TRBD1. J lost 13 bases, V lost 5 bases, and 10 bases had no gene match. In germline, CDR1 is LNHDA, CDR2 SQIVND (reference sequence). The CDR3 has 12 residues. The CDR3 reads CASSQPTGAGTF. In nucleotides, the CDR3 is TGTGCCAGTAGTCAACCAACAGGGGCCGGCACCTTC.

V usage is TRBV6-5 and J usage is TRBJ1-6; TRBD1 is a possible D gene (5 bases). V was shortened by 0 bases and J by 14 bases, with 11 bases between the two germline ends. The CDR3 sequence is 13 residues long. Germline CDR1 MNHEY, CDR2 SVGAGI. The CDR3 nucleotides read TGTGCCAGCAGTTACTCTGGGGCAAGGACCCTCCACTTT. Amino acids: CASSYSGARTLHF.

The chain couples TRBV19 to TRBJ1-2; TRBD1 is a possible D gene (6 bases). The V gene lost 5 bases and the J gene lost 3 bases, with 16 bases spanning the gap. The CDR3 runs to 15 residues. In germline, CDR1 is LNHDA, CDR2 SQIVND (reference sequence). The CDR3 DNA reads TGTGCCAGTAGTTTGGTTAGGGACACCTACTATGGCTACACCTTC. It yields the protein CASSLVRDTYYGYTF.

The chain is built from TRBV7-9 and TRBJ2-7; 13 bases map to TRBD2. The length of the CDR3 is 15 residues. V dropped 5 bases and J dropped 12; count of bases not matched to a gene: 13. Germline V CDR1 and CDR2: SEHNR, FQNEAQ (reference sequence). CDR3 protein: CASSPGLAGDHPLYF. In DNA, the CDR3 is TGTGCCAGCAGCCCAGGACTAGCGGGGGACCATCCCCTGTACTTC.

V is TRBV20-1 and J is TRBJ2-7; D gene unclear. The germline V and J ends were trimmed by 2 bases and 3 bases, with 5 bases remaining between them. The CDR3 is 11 amino acids. The germline V gene has CDR1 DFQATT and CDR2 SNEGSKA (reference sequence). CDR3 region: CSARTGYEQYF. The CDR3 coding sequence is TGCAGTGCTAGAACCGGCTACGAGCAGTACTTC.